A single sample gave rise to the 14 T cell receptor beta chains below, sequenced in a study of blood T cell repertoires in COVID-19. This table comes from immunoSEQ multiplex PCR, and its TCRdb copy is limited to in-frame clones, with some not included. The sample lists fewer than 450,000 clones; less than 95% were seen once. Sequencing input: PBMCs or T cells enriched from blood (not recorded which). The receptors were sampled from a man younger than 35 who had recovered from COVID-19.

V and J are TRBV11-3 and TRBJ2-1, with a tentative D call TRBD1 (6 bases). V gave up 5 bases and J gave up 4 bases, with 12 bases separating them. CDR3 length: 14 amino acids. Germline CDR1 is SGHNT and CDR2 is YENEEA. CDR3 DNA: TGTGCCAGCAGCCTAAGAGGGGGTTACAATGAGCAGTTCTTC. Translating gives CASSLRGGYNEQFF. Using reference TRBV11-3 and TRBJ2-1 for the parts outside the CDR3, the full variable domain is EAGVVQSPRYKIIEKKQPVAFWCNPISGHNTLYWYLQNLGQGPELLIRYENEEAVDDSQLPKDRFSAERLKGVDSTLKIQPAELGDSAVYLCASSLRGGYNEQFFGPGTRLTVL.

The genes are TRBV19 and TRBJ1-5; possibly TRBD1 for D (6 bases). Germline CDR1 and CDR2: LNHDA and SQIVND (reference sequence). The CDR3 loop spans 15 amino acids. V lost 8 bases and J lost 1, with 15 bases in between. The CDR3, as DNA: TGTGCCAGTCGCGGGGGCAGACAGAGCAATCAGCCCCAGCATTTT. The encoded protein is CASRGGRQSNQPQHF.

The rearrangement uses TRBV6-1 and TRBJ2-7; 14 bases match TRBD2. Germline CDR1 is MNHNS and CDR2 is SASEGT. This CDR3 has 19 amino acids. J lost 0 bases, V lost 4 bases, and 11 bases had no gene match. CDR3 in amino acids: CASSGISPGTSGSSYEQYF. Written as DNA, the CDR3 is TGTGCCAGCAGTGGCATTAGTCCCGGGACTAGCGGGAGCTCCTACGAGCAGTACTTC.

The genes are TRBV19 and TRBJ1-1; D is possibly TRBD1 (5 bases). There are 10 residues in the CDR3. CDR1 and CDR2 from the germline V gene are LNHDA and SQIVND (reference sequence). This CDR3 is CASGRTEAFF. The CDR3 DNA sequence: TGTGCTTCAGGGCGAACTGAAGCTTTCTTT.

V gene TRBV12-5 combines with J gene TRBJ2-2; 14 nucleotides align to TRBD2. Germline V gene sequence: CDR1 LGHNT, CDR2 FRNRAP. V shed 7 bases, J shed 6 bases, and the junction held 16 bases outside the gene matches. CDR3 length: 19 amino acids. The CDR3 sequence is CASEGGLAGALSFSGELFF. CDR3 bases: TGTGCTAGTGAAGGGGGACTAGCGGGGGCCCTGAGTTTCTCCGGGGAGCTGTTTTTT.

The CDR3 bases are TGTGCCAGCGGGACAGGGGGAGGCGAGCAGTACTTC. Translated: CASGTGGGEQYF. The J gene is TRBJ2-7, the V gene TRBV6-5; 11 nucleotides agree with TRBD1. The J segment lost 6 bases and the V segment lost 8 bases, leaving 3 bases of the junction unmatched. The germline V gene has CDR1 MNHEY and CDR2 SVGAGI. The CDR3 length is 12 residues.

The chain recombines TRBV11-2 with TRBJ1-2, with D tentatively TRBD1 (5 bases). The V gene lost 1 base and the J gene lost 7 bases, with 19 bases spanning the gap. Germline CDR1 and CDR2: SGHAT and FQNNGV. The CDR3 length is 16 residues. CDR3 coding DNA: TGTGCCAGCAGCTTAGGGTCGGGGCGGGACCGGTCTGGCTACACCTTC. This gives the protein CASSLGSGRDRSGYTF.

The chain has TRBV6-4 and TRBJ2-4, with a tentative D call TRBD1 (6 bases). V lost 2 bases and J lost 6, with 11 bases in between. CDR3 size: 14 residues. Germline V gene data show CDR1 as MRHNA and CDR2 as SNTAGT. CDR3 sequence: CASSDQAGANIQYF. The CDR3 nucleotides are TGTGCCAGCAGTGACCAGGCAGGGGCAAACATTCAGTACTTC.

This clone was counted once. The rearrangement links TRBV4-1 to TRBJ1-6; D not certain. Germline assignment: CDR1 MGHRA and CDR2 YSYEKL. Trimming stripped 1 base from V and 9 bases from J, with 7 bases between. The CDR3 sequence is 13 residues long. The CDR3 DNA reads as TGCGCCAGCAGCCAAGCACTTGGTTCACCCCTCCACTTT. Translating gives CASSQALGSPLHF.

The chain recombines TRBV9 with TRBJ1-1, with 8 bases aligning to TRBD1. The CDR3 totals 17 residues. Germline trimming cut 3 bases from V and 0 bases from J; bases unmatched to any gene: 10. Germline CDR1 SGDLS, CDR2 YYNGEE. This CDR3 reads CASSESRQGSMNTEAFF. In nucleotides, the CDR3 is TGTGCCAGCAGCGAATCAAGACAGGGGAGCATGAACACTGAAGCTTTCTTT.

The rearrangement uses TRBV27 and TRBJ2-7; TRBD1 agrees at 9 bases. J was trimmed by 3 bases and V by 4 bases; bases with no gene match: 10. The CDR3 loop spans 16 amino acids. Germline V gives CDR1 MNHEY, CDR2 SMNVEV (reference sequence). The DNA of the CDR3 is TGTGCCAGCAGTTCCGCCCCGGGACAGGGATTCTACGAGCAGTACTTC. This encodes CASSSAPGQGFYEQYF.

The chain uses TRBV28 and TRBJ1-1; possible D gene TRBD1, 5 bases. The CDR3 has 13 residues. Germline CDR1 reads MDHEN; CDR2 reads SYDVKM. V dropped 6 bases and J dropped 0 bases, with 8 bases sitting between them. The chain's CDR3 is CASSSTVNTEAFF. As DNA, the CDR3 is TGTGCCAGCAGCTCGACAGTGAACACTGAAGCTTTCTTT.

V is TRBV27 and J is TRBJ1-6; 7 bases map to TRBD1. V lost 3 bases to trimming and J lost 11 bases; unmatched junction nucleotides: 7. The CDR3 has 14 residues. Germline V CDR1 and CDR2: MNHEY, SMNVEV (reference sequence). The CDR3 region is CASSFIQGKAPLHF. The CDR3 DNA reads as TGTGCCAGCAGTTTTATACAGGGGAAGGCACCCCTCCACTTT.

This clone was counted a few times. The chain links TRBV19 to TRBJ1-2; D may be TRBD1 (6 bases). This CDR3 is built from 15 residues. Trimming took 6 bases from V and 8 from J, leaving 22 bases between them. Per the germline V gene, CDR1 is LNHDA and CDR2 is SQIVND (reference sequence). This chain's CDR3 is CASSTWGGRTEGYTF. The DNA of the CDR3 is TGTGCCAGTAGCACATGGGGGGGGCGGACGGAAGGCTACACCTTC.